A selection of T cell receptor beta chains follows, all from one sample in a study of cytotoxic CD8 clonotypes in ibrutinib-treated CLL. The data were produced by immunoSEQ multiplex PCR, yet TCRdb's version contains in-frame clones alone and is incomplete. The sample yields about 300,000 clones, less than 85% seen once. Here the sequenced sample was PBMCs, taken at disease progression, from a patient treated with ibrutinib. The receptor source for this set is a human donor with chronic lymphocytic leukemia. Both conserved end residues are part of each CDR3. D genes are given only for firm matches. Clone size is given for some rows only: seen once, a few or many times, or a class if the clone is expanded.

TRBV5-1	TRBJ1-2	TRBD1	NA	CASSLAPGQGADNYGYTF	TGCGCCAGCAGCTTGGCCCCGGGACAGGGGGCTGATAACTATGGCTACACCTTC
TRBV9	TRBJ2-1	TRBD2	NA	CASSVSVDSGGPYNEQFF	TGTGCCAGCAGCGTATCGGTCGATAGCGGGGGGCCCTACAATGAGCAGTTCTTC
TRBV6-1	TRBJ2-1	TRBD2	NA	CASSLLAASGGEQFF	TGTGCCAGCAGTCTCTTAGCGGCGTCGGGGGGTGAGCAGTTCTTC
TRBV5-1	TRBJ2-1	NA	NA	CASSFGGRSSYNEQFF	TGCGCCAGCAGCTTTGGGGGCAGATCATCCTACAATGAGCAGTTCTTC
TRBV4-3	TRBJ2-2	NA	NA	CASSQELANTGELFF	TGCGCCAGCAGCCAGGAACTAGCCAACACCGGGGAGCTGTTTTTT
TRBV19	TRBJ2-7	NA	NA	CASSISSSYEQYF	TGTGCCAGTAGTATATCAAGTTCCTACGAGCAGTACTTC
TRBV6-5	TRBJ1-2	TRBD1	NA	CASRATGTGYTF	TGTGCCAGCAGGGCGACAGGGACCGGCTACACCTTC
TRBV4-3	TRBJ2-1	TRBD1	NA	CASSQAAGGAGYEQFF	TGCGCCAGCAGCCAAGCCGCAGGGGGTGCGGGCTACGAGCAGTTCTTC
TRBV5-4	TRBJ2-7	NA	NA	CASSLVGKSYEQYF	TGTGCCAGCAGCTTGGTAGGGAAGAGCTACGAGCAGTACTTC
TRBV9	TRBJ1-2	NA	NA	CASSVEGRGRGYTF	TGTGCCAGCAGCGTAGAAGGCAGGGGTCGTGGCTACACCTTC
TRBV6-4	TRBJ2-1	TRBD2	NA	CASSMIPKTSGSSYNEQFF	TGTGCCAGCAGTATGATCCCGAAGACTAGCGGGAGTTCCTACAATGAGCAGTTCTTC
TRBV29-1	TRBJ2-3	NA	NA	CSVLGAGSTDTQYF	TGCAGCGTTTTGGGGGCCGGGAGCACAGATACGCAGTATTTT
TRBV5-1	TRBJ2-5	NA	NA	CASSLGDKSPETQYF	TGCGCCAGCAGCTTGGGGGACAAATCCCCTGAGACCCAGTACTTC
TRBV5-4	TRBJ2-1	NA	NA	CAEGGQLYYSEQFF	TGTGCAGAAGGCGGACAGCTTTACTACAGTGAGCAGTTCTTC
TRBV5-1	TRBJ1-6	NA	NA	CASSLEVPSPLHF	TGCGCCAGCAGCTTGGAGGTTCCTTCACCCCTCCACTTT
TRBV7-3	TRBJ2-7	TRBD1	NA	CASSPGGTGAYEQYF	TGTGCCAGCAGCCCGGGTGGGACAGGGGCCTACGAGCAGTACTTC
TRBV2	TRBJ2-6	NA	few	CARVSGANVLTF	TGTGCCAGGGTTTCTGGGGCCAACGTCCTGACTTTC
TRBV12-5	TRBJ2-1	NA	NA	CASGLVKQDFYNEQFF	TGTGCTAGTGGTTTGGTGAAACAGGATTTTTACAATGAGCAGTTCTTC
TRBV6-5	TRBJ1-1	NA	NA	CASSSNVRTVNTEAFF	TGTGCCAGCAGTTCGAATGTCCGGACTGTGAACACTGAAGCTTTCTTT
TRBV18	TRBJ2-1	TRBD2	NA	CASSQRLAGGNEQFF	TGTGCCAGCTCACAGCGACTAGCGGGGGGCAATGAGCAGTTCTTC
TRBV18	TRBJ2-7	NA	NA	CASSPSTYEQYF	TGTGCCAGCTCACCCTCAACATACGAGCAGTACTTC
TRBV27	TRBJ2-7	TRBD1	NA	CASSLGQGSYEQYF	TGTGCCAGCAGTCTGGGACAGGGGTCCTACGAGCAGTACTTC
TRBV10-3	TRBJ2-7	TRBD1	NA	CASKGDRDSYEQYF	TGTGCCTCCAAGGGGGACAGAGACTCCTACGAGCAGTACTTC
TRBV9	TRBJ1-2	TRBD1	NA	CASSFRQGSYGYTF	TGTGCCAGCAGCTTCCGACAGGGATCATATGGCTACACCTTC
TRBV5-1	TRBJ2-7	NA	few	CASSFPQASEQYF	TGCGCCAGCAGCTTCCCCCAAGCTTCCGAGCAGTACTTC
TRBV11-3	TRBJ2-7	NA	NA	CASSLDPAIGGVSYEQYF	TGTGCCAGCAGCTTAGACCCGGCAATCGGCGGGGTCTCCTACGAGCAGTACTTC
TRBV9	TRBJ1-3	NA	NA	CASSVEGRGNTIYF	TGTGCCAGCAGCGTAGAGGGCCGGGGAAACACCATATATTTT
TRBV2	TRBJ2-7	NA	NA	CASSASVAEQYF	TGTGCCAGCAGTGCATCGGTAGCCGAGCAGTACTTC
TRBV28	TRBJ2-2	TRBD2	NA	CASSSISGRVNTGELFF	TGTGCCAGCAGTTCCATTAGCGGGAGGGTCAACACCGGGGAGCTGTTTTTT
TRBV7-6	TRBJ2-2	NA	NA	CASSLATPRESGELFF	TGTGCCAGCAGCTTAGCAACACCCAGGGAGTCCGGGGAGCTGTTTTTT
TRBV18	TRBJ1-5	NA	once	CASSPTGINQPQHF	TGTGCCAGCTCACCCACAGGAATTAATCAGCCCCAGCATTTT
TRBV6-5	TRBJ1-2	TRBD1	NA	CASSRGTGGYTF	TGTGCCAGCAGCAGGGGGACTGGTGGCTACACCTTC
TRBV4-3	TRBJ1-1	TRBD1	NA	CASSQSSTGSTEAFF	TGCGCCAGCAGCCAGAGCTCGACAGGGAGCACTGAAGCTTTCTTT
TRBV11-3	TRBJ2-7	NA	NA	CASSPAAGGFEQYF	TGTGCCAGCAGCCCAGCGGCAGGGGGGTTCGAGCAGTACTTC
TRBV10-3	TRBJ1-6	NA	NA	CAISEIGDSPLHF	TGTGCCATCAGTGAGATCGGGGATTCACCCCTCCACTTT
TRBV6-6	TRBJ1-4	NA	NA	CASSNTGSDEKLFF	TGTGCCAGCAGTAATACAGGGTCGGATGAAAAACTGTTTTTT
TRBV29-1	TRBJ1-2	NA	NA	CSVAKIRGRHYGYTF	TGCAGCGTTGCCAAGATAAGGGGACGGCACTATGGCTACACCTTC
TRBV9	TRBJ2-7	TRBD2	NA	CASSLTPLAGDYEQYF	TGTGCCAGCAGCCTCACACCGCTAGCGGGAGACTACGAGCAGTACTTC
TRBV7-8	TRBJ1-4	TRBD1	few	CASSMQPGQGGEKLFF	TGTGCCAGCAGCATGCAACCGGGACAGGGTGGTGAAAAACTGTTTTTT
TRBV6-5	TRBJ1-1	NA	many	CASRHPWGENTEAFF	TGTGCCAGCAGACACCCTTGGGGGGAGAACACTGAAGCTTTCTTT
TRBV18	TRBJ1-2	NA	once	CASSLPGVNYGYTF	TGTGCCAGCTCTCTTCCAGGGGTTAACTATGGCTACACCTTC
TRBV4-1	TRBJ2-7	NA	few	CASSQESGYEQYF	TGCGCCAGCAGCCAAGAAAGCGGCTACGAGCAGTACTTC
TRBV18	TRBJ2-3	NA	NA	CASSPILTGLTDTQYF	TGTGCCAGCTCACCAATCCTCACAGGGCTGACAGATACGCAGTATTTT
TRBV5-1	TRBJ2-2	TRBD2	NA	CASSPSGSNTGELFF	TGCGCCAGCAGCCCAAGCGGGAGCAACACCGGGGAGCTGTTTTTT
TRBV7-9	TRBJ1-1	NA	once	CASSLEIRFDTEAFF	TGTGCCAGCAGCTTAGAAATCCGATTTGACACTGAAGCTTTCTTT
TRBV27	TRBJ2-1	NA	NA	CASSFGGEQFF	TGTGCCAGCAGTTTTGGCGGGGAGCAGTTCTTC
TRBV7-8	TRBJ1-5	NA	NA	CASSLAGGGGNQPQHF	TGTGCCAGCAGCTTAGCTGGTGGCGGGGGCAATCAGCCCCAGCATTTT
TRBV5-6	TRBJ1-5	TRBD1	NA	CASSLRTGVIQPQHF	TGTGCCAGCAGCCTCCGGACAGGAGTCATTCAGCCCCAGCATTTT
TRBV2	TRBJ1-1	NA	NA	CASSEGSSRNTEAFF	TGTGCCAGCAGTGAAGGGTCATCCCGGAATACTGAAGCTTTCTTT
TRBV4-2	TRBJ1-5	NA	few	CASSQDRRNQPQHF	TGTGCCAGCAGCCAAGATCGGAGGAATCAGCCCCAGCATTTT
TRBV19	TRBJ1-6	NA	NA	CASSMVTKSGKSPLHF	TGTGCCAGTAGTATGGTGACAAAGTCGGGGAAATCACCCCTCCACTTT
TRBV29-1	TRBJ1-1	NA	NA	CSVGPLGGTEAFF	TGCAGCGTTGGCCCCCTGGGCGGAACTGAAGCTTTCTTT
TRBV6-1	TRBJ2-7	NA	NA	CASSESGWGGTYEQYF	TGTGCCAGCAGTGAATCTGGGTGGGGGGGCACTTACGAGCAGTACTTC
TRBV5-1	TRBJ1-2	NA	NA	CASSATGKGYTF	TGCGCCAGCAGCGCAACAGGGAAGGGCTACACCTTC
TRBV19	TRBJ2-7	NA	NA	CASSIASWYEQYF	TGTGCCAGTAGTATAGCCTCGTGGTACGAGCAGTACTTC
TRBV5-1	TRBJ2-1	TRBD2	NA	CASSFTSGGYNEQFF	TGCGCCAGCAGCTTTACTAGCGGGGGCTACAATGAGCAGTTCTTC
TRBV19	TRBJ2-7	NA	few	CASSINRDEQYF	TGTGCCAGTAGTATCAATCGAGACGAGCAGTACTTC